Below are 22 T cell receptor beta chains sequenced from a single sample in a study of post-analysis software for immune sequencing data (dated by TCRdb to between 2014 and 2017). What the research found in general, with its limitations: Roughly 5 TRBV segments, including TRBV5-6, TRBV5-1 and TRBV20-1, were significantly more frequent in patients than controls.

No cognate antigen is known for these TCRs. Libraries were built with PCR. The sequencer listed for this sample is Illumina HiSeq 2500. Unique molecular identifiers were incorporated into TCR beta cDNA libraries to reduce PCR and sequencing biases. TCRdb applied fastp at Q25 and MiXCR to the public reads, then kept only in-frame beta chains. Duplicate CDR3 protein sequences are folded into a single record with the most common DNA and genes. The sample table records almost 700,000 distinct CDR3 sequences; roughly three fifths of these occur just once. Jointly, the top ten make up approximately 11% of the sample. Material for sequencing was blood. The source is a girl aged 2 to 9 with multiple sclerosis.

This chain uses TRBV4-3 with TRBJ2-1; 12 positions agree with TRBD2. The CDR3 is 13 amino acids. Per the germline V gene, CDR1 is LGHNA and CDR2 is YSLEER. Losses at the gene ends were 10 bases for V and 8 bases for J; bases not matched to a gene: 6. CDR3 region: CATSSGGADEQFF. The CDR3, as DNA: TGCGCCACCTCTAGCGGGGGGGCAGATGAGCAGTTCTTC.

This clonotype was detected once. The V and J genes are TRBV20-1 and TRBJ2-1; D could derive from TRBD1 or TRBD2 (5 bases each). Trimming removed 1 base from V and 5 bases from J, with 18 bases in between. This CDR3 spans 16 amino acids. From germline, CDR1 is DFQATT and CDR2 SNEGSKA (reference sequence). Here the CDR3 DNA reads TGCAGTGCTAGAGGGGTCCTAGTTATGGGGGACAATGAGCAGTTCTTC. Protein sequence: CSARGVLVMGDNEQFF.

The chain uses TRBV7-2 and TRBJ2-4; TRBD2 matches at 10 bases. Per germline, CDR1 SGHTA and CDR2 FQGNSA. V shed 1 base, J shed 9 bases, and the junction held 15 bases outside the gene matches. The CDR3 is made up of 18 amino acids. Written as DNA, the CDR3 is TGTGCCAGCAGCTTAGGCCCTGCAGCGGGGGGGCAAAGTGGCATTCAGTACTTC. Protein product: CASSLGPAAGGQSGIQYF.

This clonotype has ten or more counts. The chain combines TRBV4-3 with TRBJ1-2, with D possibly being TRBD1 (5 bases). The germline gives CDR1 LGHNA, CDR2 YSLEER. V lost 4 bases and J 6 bases, leaving 12 bases between the germline ends. This CDR3 has 13 amino acids. The CDR3 sequence is CASSPQGGHGYTF. The DNA of the CDR3 is TGCGCCAGCAGCCCCCAGGGAGGGCATGGCTACACCTTC.

V and J are TRBV29-1 and TRBJ1-2; D not resolved. The CDR3 is 12 amino acids. Germline CDR1 is SQVTM and CDR2 is ANQGSEA. V was pared by 3 bases and J by 6 bases, with 11 bases between. The CDR3 loop is CSVDQLTHGYTF. The CDR3 nucleotides are TGCAGCGTTGACCAATTGACACATGGCTACACCTTC.

This clonotype occurred a few times. The J gene is TRBJ2-3, the V gene TRBV5-1; D might be TRBD1 (6 bases). This CDR3 spans 15 amino acids. With 0 bases removed from V and 5 bases from J, the gap between germline ends came to 13 bases. In germline, CDR1 is SGHRS, CDR2 YFSETQ. CDR3 bases: TGCGCCAGCAGCTTGGGACAGGTCCGCGGAGATACGCAGTATTTT. Its translation: CASSLGQVRGDTQYF. The whole variable domain, remainder taken from reference TRBV5-1 and TRBJ2-3, is KAGVTQTPRYLIKTRGQQVTLSCSPISGHRSVSWYQQTPGQGLQFLFEYFSETQRNKGNFPGRFSGRQFSNSRSEMNVSTLELGDSALYLCASSLGQVRGDTQYFGPGTRLTVL.

The chain combines TRBV20-1 with TRBJ2-3; D call uncertain. Germline-derived CDR1 and CDR2 are DFQATT and SNEGSKA (reference sequence). V lost 6 bases and J lost 3, with 16 bases in between. The CDR3 runs to 14 residues. Here the CDR3 reads CSARKVEVTDTQYF. The CDR3, as DNA: TGCAGTGCGAGAAAGGTAGAGGTTACAGATACGCAGTATTTT.

In its sample, this clonotype was seen a few times. This chain connects TRBV29-1 to TRBJ2-4; D perhaps matches TRBD1 (5 bases). With the DNA end fitting TRBJ2-7 better, the J assignment may be wrong. This CDR3 is built from 12 residues. The V gene's germline CDR1 is SQVTM and CDR2 ANQGSEA. CDR3 protein: CSVEDLGDEQYF. The CDR3 DNA reads TGCAGCGTTGAAGATTTAGGGGACGAGCAGTACTTC.

This clonotype was seen only a few times. The rearrangement uses TRBV20-1 and TRBJ1-5; tentatively, D is TRBD1 (6 bases). V was clipped by 5 bases and J by 0 bases, with 11 bases between them. This CDR3 spans 14 amino acids. In germline, CDR1 is DFQATT, CDR2 SNEGSKA (reference sequence). Here the CDR3 DNA reads TGCAGTGCTTCTCGGGACAATAGCAATCAGCCCCAGCATTTT. This gives the protein CSASRDNSNQPQHF.

The chain joins TRBV10-3 to TRBJ2-6; either TRBD1 or TRBD2 may supply D (5 bases each). Trimming cost V 5 bases and J 2 bases, with 16 bases left between them. The CDR3 totals 17 residues. Germline CDR1 is ENHRY and CDR2 is SYGVKD. CDR3 bases: TGTGCCATCAGTCCAGGGAGTGGAAGGGCTGGGGCCAACGTCCTGACTTTC. It codes for CAISPGSGRAGANVLTF.

V is TRBV29-1 and J is TRBJ1-1; D not certain. V gave up 0 bases and J gave up 5 bases, with 7 bases separating them. CDR1 is SQVTM, CDR2 ANQGSEA, per germline. CDR3 size: 12 residues. The CDR3 DNA follows: TGCAGCGTTGAAGATCCGGGTACTGAAGCTTTCTTT. Residues: CSVEDPGTEAFF. Variable domain in full (rest from reference TRBV29-1 and TRBJ1-1): SAVISQKPSRDICQRGTSLTIQCQVDSQVTMMFWYRQQPGQSLTLIATANQGSEATYESGFVIDKFPISRPNLTFSTLTVSNMSPEDSSIYLCSVEDPGTEAFFGQGTRLTVV.

This clonotype was picked up a small number of times. A read error may account for a junction end that differs from germline. The CDR3 region is CASSIATGNHIYGYTF. In DNA, the CDR3 is TGTGCCAGCAGTATAGCGACAGGGAACCATATCTATGGCTACACCTTC. V is TRBV12-3 or TRBV12-4 and J is TRBJ1-2; 7 bases fit TRBD1. The CDR3 contains 16 residues.

About this clonotype itself: The junction departs from germline at one end; a sequencing error may be responsible. The J gene is TRBJ1-1, the V gene TRBV7-2; 8 nucleotides align to TRBD1. Germline CDR1 reads SGHTA; CDR2 reads FQGNSA. This CDR3 is built from 14 residues. CDR3 region: CASGQGAWWTETFF. The CDR3 DNA follows: TGTGCCAGCGGGCAGGGGGCCTGGTGGACTGAAACTTTCTTT.

This clonotype was detected only a few times. The gene calls are TRBV4-3 and TRBJ2-6; maybe TRBD1 (6 bases). V was clipped by 3 bases and J by 2 bases, with 11 bases between them. Germline CDR1 and CDR2: LGHNA and YSLEER. The CDR3 totals 16 residues. The CDR3 is CASSQGALAGANVLTF. In nucleotides, the CDR3 is TGCGCCAGCAGCCAGGGGGCTCTGGCTGGGGCCAACGTCCTGACTTTC.

V is TRBV6-1 and J is TRBJ2-1; D is possibly TRBD1 (5 bases). CDR3 length: 19 residues. Per germline, CDR1 MNHNS and CDR2 SASEGT. V dropped 5 bases and J dropped 2 bases, with 25 bases sitting between them. Written as DNA, the CDR3 is TGTGCCAGCAGTCATCTAACCTTCAGGGCGACGGCCCCCTACAATGAGCAGTTCTTC. Protein product: CASSHLTFRATAPYNEQFF.

This clonotype has only one observation. One end of the junction varies from germline; a read error may be responsible. J is TRBJ1-4 and V is TRBV6-5, with D unresolved. Germline CDR1 is MNHEY and CDR2 is SVGAGI. The CDR3 consists of 11 residues. The CDR3 is CASSYGEKRFF. The CDR3 DNA is TGTGCCAGCAGTTACGGAGAAAAACGGTTTTTT.

V gene TRBV3-1 combines with J gene TRBJ2-3, with D hard to call. CDR1 and CDR2 (germline): LGHDT, YNNKEL (reference sequence). The CDR3 runs to 13 residues. Between the trimmed V and J ends, which lost 4 bases and 4 bases, there was a span of 9 bases. The CDR3 nucleotides are TGTGCCAGCAGCCCAGTGAGCGCAGATACGCAGTATTTT. Its translation is CASSPVSADTQYF.

The CDR3 sequence is CASSFHGTATQPQHF. CDR3 nucleotides: TGTGCCAGCAGCTTTCACGGGACAGCAACTCAGCCCCAGCATTTT. V is TRBV7-8 and J is TRBJ1-5; the match to TRBD1 covers 7 bases. The CDR3 has 15 amino acids. The junction had 8 bases not matched to a gene; V was cut back by 3 bases and J by 6 bases. Germline V gene data show CDR1 as SGHVS and CDR2 as FQNEAQ.

The gene calls are TRBV5-1 and TRBJ2-2; possible D gene TRBD1, 6 bases. The V and J ends lost 3 bases and 6 bases respectively, with 12 bases between them. The CDR3 contains 14 residues. Germline CDR1 and CDR2: SGHRS and YFSETQ. The CDR3 DNA is TGCGCCAGCAGCTCAACACAGGGTTCCGGGGAGCTGTTTTTT. As protein: CASSSTQGSGELFF. The variable domain in full, completed from reference TRBV5-1 and TRBJ2-2, reads KAGVTQTPRYLIKTRGQQVTLSCSPISGHRSVSWYQQTPGQGLQFLFEYFSETQRNKGNFPGRFSGRQFSNSRSEMNVSTLELGDSALYLCASSSTQGSGELFFGEGSRLTVL.

The gene calls are TRBV21-1 and TRBJ1-4. TRBV21-1 is given as a pseudogene. The CDR3 has 20 amino acids. The CDR3 loop reads CASSNRRKQRKTTTNEKLFF. As DNA, the CDR3 is TGTGCCAGCAGCAATCGACGTAAACAGAGGAAAACTACAACTAATGAAAAACTGTTTTTT.

This clonotype occurred a few times. One end of the junction does not line up with germline, which may come from a read error. The V gene is TRBV12-5, the J gene TRBJ2-5; D is ambiguous. The CDR3 totals 14 residues. Germline V gene data show CDR1 as LGHNT and CDR2 as FRNRAP. The CDR3 region is CASGLVSPKETQYF. The DNA of the CDR3 is TGTGCCAGTGGTTTGGTGAGTCCTAAGGAGACCCAGTACTTC. Together with reference TRBV12-5 and TRBJ2-5, the CDR3 gives the full variable domain: DARVTQTPRHKVTEMGQEVTMRCQPILGHNTVFWYRQTMMQGLELLAYFRNRAPLDDSGMPKDRFSAEMPDATLATLKIQPSEPRDSAVYFCASGLVSPKETQYFGPGTRLLVL.

V is TRBV6-5 and J is TRBJ1-2; 7 nucleotides agree with TRBD1. With V trimmed by 6 bases and J by 7 bases, 14 bases remained unmatched. Germline V CDR1 and CDR2: MNHEY, SVGAGI. This CDR3 has 15 residues. In DNA form, the CDR3 reads TGTGCCAGCAGCCCGGCGGAACAGGGGACCTCTGGCTACACCTTC. As protein: CASSPAEQGTSGYTF.